Below, 6 T cell receptor beta chains from the same sample are listed, as sequenced in a study of human T cells and chemical hapten exposure. TCRdb analysed the 5' RACE reads with MiXCR anew, one entry per CDR3 protein. The sample shows 110,000 or so distinct CDR3 sequences, 19% of them seen only once. The study extracted total RNA from unfractionated whole blood. These receptors all come from a human donor in good health.

This clonotype was counted only a few times. The chain uses TRBV12-3 or TRBV12-4 and TRBJ1-1, with D tentatively TRBD1 (5 bases). V was pared by 0 bases and J by 4 bases, with 12 bases between. CDR3 length: 15 amino acids. CDR3 amino acids: CASSLARGASTEAFF. The CDR3 bases are TGTGCCAGCAGTTTAGCTCGTGGGGCAAGCACTGAAGCTTTCTTT.

This clonotype was detected a few times. This sequence joins TRBV29-1 and TRBJ1-1; 12 nucleotides align to TRBD1. Trimming took 4 bases from V and 8 from J; bases not matched to a gene: 5. The CDR3 runs 13 residues. Germline-derived CDR1 and CDR2 are SQVTM and ANQGSEA. The CDR3: CSVAGTGGEEAFF. The CDR3, as DNA: TGCAGCGTTGCCGGGACAGGGGGCGAGGAAGCTTTCTTT.

This rearrangement joins TRBV7-2 to TRBJ2-7, with 8 bases lining up with TRBD1. V was clipped by 5 bases and J by 4 bases; unmatched bases: 10. The length of the CDR3 is 15 residues. From germline, CDR1 is SGHTA and CDR2 FQGNSA. CDR3 sequence reads: CASSQGARAGYEQYF. The CDR3 DNA follows: TGTGCCAGCAGCCAGGGGGCTAGGGCTGGGTACGAGCAGTACTTC.

This clonotype occurred a few times. The V gene is TRBV18, the J gene TRBJ1-5; D not certain. The V end lost 3 bases, the J end lost 2 bases, and 11 bases lay between the germline ends. Germline assignment: CDR1 KGHSH and CDR2 LQKENI. The CDR3 sequence is 15 residues long. The CDR3 region is CASSPGEGGNQPQHF. CDR3 bases: TGTGCCAGCTCACCGGGAGAAGGAGGCAATCAGCCCCAGCATTTT.

The chain combines TRBV12-3 or TRBV12-4 with TRBJ1-1; D may be TRBD1 (6 bases). V shed 7 bases and J shed 2 bases, with 14 bases lying between them. The CDR3 sequence is 14 residues long. Written as DNA, the CDR3 is TGTGCCAGCACCCTAACAGGGTTAAACACTGAAGCTTTCTTT. Its translation is CASTLTGLNTEAFF.

This clonotype has a handful of counts. The chain combines TRBV12-3 or TRBV12-4 with TRBJ1-2; D gene uncertain. This CDR3 region has 14 residues. Trimming pared 8 bases from V and 8 bases from J, leaving 21 bases between. The CDR3 sequence: CASLRGPGGRGYTF. The CDR3 DNA reads as TGTGCCAGCCTCAGAGGGCCCGGAGGACGGGGCTACACCTTC.